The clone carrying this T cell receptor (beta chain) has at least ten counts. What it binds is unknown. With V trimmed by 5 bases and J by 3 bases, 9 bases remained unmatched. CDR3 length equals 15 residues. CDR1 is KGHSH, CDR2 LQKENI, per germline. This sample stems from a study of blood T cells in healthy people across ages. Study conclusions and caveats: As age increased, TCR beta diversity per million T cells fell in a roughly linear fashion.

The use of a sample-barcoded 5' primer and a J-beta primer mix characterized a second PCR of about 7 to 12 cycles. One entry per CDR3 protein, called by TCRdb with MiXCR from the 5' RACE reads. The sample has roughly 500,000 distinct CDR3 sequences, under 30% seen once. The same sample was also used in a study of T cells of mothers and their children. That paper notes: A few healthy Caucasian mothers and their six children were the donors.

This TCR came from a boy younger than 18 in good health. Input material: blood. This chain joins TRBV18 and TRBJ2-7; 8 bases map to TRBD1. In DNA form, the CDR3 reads TGTGCCAGCTCAGGGTCACAGGGGGTGAACTACGAGCAGTACTTC. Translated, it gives CASSGSQGVNYEQYF. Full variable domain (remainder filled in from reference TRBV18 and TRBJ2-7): NAGVMQNPRHLVRRRGQEARLRCSPMKGHSHVYWYRQLPEEGLKFMVYLQKENIIDESGMPKERFSAEFPKEGPSILRIQQVVRGDSAAYFCASSGSQGVNYEQYFGPGTRLTVT.